This TCR beta chain was sequenced for a study of identical twins. This clonotype occurred a few times. Its cognate antigen is unknown. Study-wide results and limits: Analyses of zero insertions could be partly confounded by invariant MAIT and iNKT cells. Models underestimated TCR alpha sharing (out-of-frame) in monozygotic twins.

The cDNA had a unique molecular identifier and a template-switch universal primer site. TCRdb called the 5' RACE reads again in MiXCR, with one record for every CDR3 protein. Among about 340,000 distinct CDR3 sequences listed, approximately 13% were seen once. The CDR3 is made up of 15 amino acids. Per germline, CDR1 SEHNR and CDR2 FQNEAQ (reference sequence). Trimming removed 6 bases from V and 9 bases from J, with 18 bases in between. Another study also made use of these data, one on yellow fever vaccine responses in identical twins. That paper states: Twins reportedly showed a vaccine T cell response that seemed partly convergent and partly personalized.

The sample taken for sequencing was CD8+ T cells sorted from blood. This sequence joins TRBV7-9 and TRBJ1-6; tentatively, D is TRBD1 (6 bases). This TCR was recovered from a woman under 30 in good health. CDR3 loop: CASREHEGGSSPLHF. DNA of the CDR3: TGTGCCAGCAGGGAGCACGAAGGGGGTAGTTCACCCCTCCACTTT.